Listed here are 3 T cell receptor beta chains from one sample, sequenced in a study of blood T cell repertoires in COVID-19. Sequencing used immunoSEQ multiplex PCR; TCRdb keeps in-frame clones, though not all of them. The profile shows about 220,000 clones, 85% to 90% of them singletons. The sequenced material came from PBMCs or T cells enriched from blood (not recorded which). These receptors were collected from a woman under 30 in a cohort exposed to, infected with or recovered from COVID-19 (not recorded which).

The rearrangement links TRBV6-5 to TRBJ2-5; TRBD2 matches 11 bases. The CDR3 totals 15 residues. Unmatched junction bases numbered 6, after V lost 5 bases and J lost 4 bases. In germline, CDR1 is MNHEY, CDR2 SVGAGI. The CDR3 sequence: CASSRSGRAGETQYF. The CDR3 nucleotides read TGTGCCAGCAGTCGTAGCGGGAGGGCCGGAGAGACCCAGTACTTC.

The chain is built from TRBV5-4 and TRBJ1-2, with D unclear. CDR1 is SGHNT and CDR2 is YYREEE in the germline V gene (reference sequence). This CDR3 comprises 14 residues. With 0 bases removed from V and 2 bases from J, the gap between germline ends came to 8 bases. The CDR3 reads CASSLERRNYGYTF. The CDR3 region has the DNA TGTGCCAGCAGCTTGGAGAGGCGAAACTATGGCTACACCTTC.

The rearrangement uses TRBV28 and TRBJ2-7, with D possibly matching TRBD1 (6 bases). The CDR3 has 13 amino acids. Trimming cost V 3 bases and J 2 bases, with 8 bases left between them. Germline-derived CDR1 and CDR2 are MDHEN and SYDVKM. CDR3 sequence reads: CASSLPGAYEQYF. The DNA for the CDR3 is TGTGCCAGCAGTTTGCCAGGGGCCTACGAGCAGTACTTC.